These T cell receptor beta chains were read from a single sample in a study of OX40 agonist ivuxolimab in advanced cancers. Clones were read by immunoSEQ multiplex PCR, and TCRdb kept only the in-frame ones, dropping some. The table has some 35,000 clones, over 75% seen once. The source was CD4+ or CD8+ T cells sorted from blood, collected in a trial of the OX40 agonist ivuxolimab. The receptors were gathered from an adult with an advanced solid tumor such as melanoma, head and neck, liver or kidney cancer. Each CDR3 is given with its conserved first and last residue. A D gene is named only where the DNA matches it firmly. Some rows have no size entry. The others give once, few or many, or a class for an expanded clone.

DNA: TGTGCCTTGGACAGGAGCCCTTCCTATGGCTACACCTTC; CDR3: CALDRSPSYGYTF; V: TRBV7-9; size: NA; D: TRBD1; J: TRBJ1-2
DNA: TGTGCCATCAGTCCTAGCCCACTCCGGGGATACGAGCAGTACTTC; CDR3: CAISPSPLRGYEQYF; V: TRBV10-3; size: NA; D: NA; J: TRBJ2-7
DNA: TGTGCCAGCAGCTTAAACTACAGGGGTTTCTCCTACGAGCAGTACTTC; CDR3: CASSLNYRGFSYEQYF; V: TRBV7-2; size: few; D: TRBD1; J: TRBJ2-7
DNA: TGTGCCAGCAGCTTACTGACAGGTGAAAAACTGTTTTTT; CDR3: CASSLLTGEKLFF; V: TRBV7-9; size: few; D: NA; J: TRBJ1-4
DNA: TGTGCCAGCAGTGAGGGACAGAACTTTGAACTGTTTTTT; CDR3: CASSEGQNFELFF; V: TRBV2; size: NA; D: TRBD1; J: TRBJ1-4
DNA: TGTGCCAGCAGCGTCCAGTCGACAGGGCTGAACTATGGCTACACCTTC; CDR3: CASSVQSTGLNYGYTF; V: TRBV9; size: NA; D: TRBD1; J: TRBJ1-2
DNA: TGTGCCAGCAGTTTTTACGAGCAGTACTTC; CDR3: CASSFYEQYF; V: TRBV6-1; size: NA; D: NA; J: TRBJ2-7
DNA: TGTGCCAGCAGCTTAGACGGGGGGACAGGAGGGCGTAACGAGCAGTACTTC; CDR3: CASSLDGGTGGRNEQYF; V: TRBV7-9; size: once; D: NA; J: TRBJ2-7
DNA: TGTGCCAGCAGCTCCTCGGGACAGGGAGATGGCTACACCTTC; CDR3: CASSSSGQGDGYTF; V: TRBV5-4; size: NA; D: TRBD1; J: TRBJ1-2
DNA: TGTGCCAGTAGTCGCAGTGGGGGCTCGGATACTGAAGCTTTCTTT; CDR3: CASSRSGGSDTEAFF; V: TRBV19; size: few; D: NA; J: TRBJ1-1
DNA: TGCGCCAGCAGCTTGGACGCCGGGGGATGGGACACCGGGGAGCTGTTTTTT; CDR3: CASSLDAGGWDTGELFF; V: TRBV5-1; size: NA; D: NA; J: TRBJ2-2
DNA: TGTGCCAGCAGTCCAGGACGTCCGAGCTCCTACAATGAGCAGTTCTTC; CDR3: CASSPGRPSSYNEQFF; V: TRBV21-1; size: NA; D: NA; J: TRBJ2-1
DNA: TGTGCCAGCAGCTCTACAAACCGGGGGTCCTACGAGCAGTACTTC; CDR3: CASSSTNRGSYEQYF; V: TRBV7-2; size: NA; D: NA; J: TRBJ2-7
DNA: TGTGCCACCAGCAGTTATGGGGCCGGACAGGGAAAGTGGAACACTGAAGCTTTCTTT; CDR3: CATSSYGAGQGKWNTEAFF; V: TRBV15; size: NA; D: TRBD1; J: TRBJ1-1
DNA: TGTGCCAGCAGCTTAAGGGGACAGCTGGACTCTGGAAACACCATATATTTT; CDR3: CASSLRGQLDSGNTIYF; V: TRBV7-9; size: NA; D: TRBD1; J: TRBJ1-3
DNA: TGTGCCAGCAGCGTTAGCGGGGGGGCGGTCGGGGAGCTGTTTTTT; CDR3: CASSVSGGAVGELFF; V: TRBV9; size: NA; D: TRBD2; J: TRBJ2-2
DNA: TGTGCCAGCAGCCCTAGCGGGGGGTACCATGAGCAGTTCTTC; CDR3: CASSPSGGYHEQFF; V: TRBV4-2; size: NA; D: TRBD2; J: TRBJ2-1
DNA: TGCGCCAGCACTCCGGTGAGCTTAACCGGGGAGCTGTTTTTT; CDR3: CASTPVSLTGELFF; V: TRBV10-2; size: NA; D: NA; J: TRBJ2-2
DNA: TGTGCCAGCAGTTCCAACACAAGGTTCAACGGCTACACCTTC; CDR3: CASSSNTRFNGYTF; V: TRBV6-1; size: NA; D: NA; J: TRBJ1-2
DNA: TGTGCCAGCACCCCCACCGCGGGGTCCGCAGCTTTCTTT; CDR3: CASTPTAGSAAFF; V: TRBV27; size: once; D: NA; J: TRBJ1-1
DNA: TGTGCCAGCGGGCGGGGGATCACAGATACGCAGTATTTT; CDR3: CASGRGITDTQYF; V: TRBV2; size: few; D: TRBD2; J: TRBJ2-3
DNA: TGTGCCTGGAGTACTCGGAACCTTGGGAATGGCTACACCTTC; CDR3: CAWSTRNLGNGYTF; V: TRBV30; size: NA; D: NA; J: TRBJ1-2
DNA: TGTGCCACCAGCAGAGATTGGTCAGGGCAAGAGACCCAGTACTTC; CDR3: CATSRDWSGQETQYF; V: TRBV15; size: NA; D: NA; J: TRBJ2-5
DNA: TGTGCCAGCAGCTTATCCGGGACAGGGGTTTCACCCCTCCACTTT; CDR3: CASSLSGTGVSPLHF; V: TRBV9; size: NA; D: TRBD1; J: TRBJ1-6
DNA: TGTGCCAGCAGCTTAGCATACCCACTCGGCAGGAAGAACACTGAAGCTTTCTTT; CDR3: CASSLAYPLGRKNTEAFF; V: TRBV7-6; size: once; D: NA; J: TRBJ1-1
DNA: TGCGCCAGCAGCCCCACTAATACGGGTGCAACTAATGAAAAACTGTTTTTT; CDR3: CASSPTNTGATNEKLFF; V: TRBV5-1; size: few; D: NA; J: TRBJ1-4
DNA: TGTGCCAGCAGTGATGGAGTTTTTGAGGTAGGGACTGAAGCTTTCTTT; CDR3: CASSDGVFEVGTEAFF; V: TRBV25-1; size: NA; D: NA; J: TRBJ1-1
DNA: TGCGCCAGCAGCTTGACTTCGGGGAGCACTGAAGCTTTCTTT; CDR3: CASSLTSGSTEAFF; V: TRBV5-1; size: NA; D: NA; J: TRBJ1-1
DNA: TGCGCCAGCAGCTTGTCCGGGTGGAAAACTGAAGCTTTCTTT; CDR3: CASSLSGWKTEAFF; V: TRBV5-1; size: NA; D: NA; J: TRBJ1-1
DNA: TGTGCCAGCAGCGAAACAGGAGGCAACTATGGCTACACCTTC; CDR3: CASSETGGNYGYTF; V: TRBV9; size: NA; D: NA; J: TRBJ1-2
DNA: TGTGCCTGGAGTGTGCATAGCGGGGGGACGACCCAGTACTTC; CDR3: CAWSVHSGGTTQYF; V: TRBV30; size: NA; D: TRBD2; J: TRBJ2-5
DNA: TGTGCCAGTAGTTTCCTCTCCTACGAGCAGTACTTC; CDR3: CASSFLSYEQYF; V: TRBV19; size: NA; D: NA; J: TRBJ2-7
DNA: TGTGCCAGCAGCGCCCGACAGGGGGAATTGCCCTATGGCTACACCTTC; CDR3: CASSARQGELPYGYTF; V: TRBV11-3; size: NA; D: TRBD1; J: TRBJ1-2
DNA: TGTGCCAGCAGCCCTCGGACAGGGAACACTGAAGCTTTCTTT; CDR3: CASSPRTGNTEAFF; V: TRBV5-5; size: NA; D: TRBD1; J: TRBJ1-1
DNA: TGTGCCAGCAGTCTGTACGACAGGGTCACTGAAGCTTTCTTT; CDR3: CASSLYDRVTEAFF; V: TRBV6-1; size: NA; D: TRBD1; J: TRBJ1-1
DNA: TGTGCCAGCAGTTACTCGCAGGGAGGGTACTACGAGCAGTACTTC; CDR3: CASSYSQGGYYEQYF; V: TRBV6-5; size: NA; D: TRBD2; J: TRBJ2-7
DNA: TGTGCCAGCTCTAATAGCTTCTACAATGAGCAGTTCTTC; CDR3: CASSNSFYNEQFF; V: TRBV27; size: NA; D: NA; J: TRBJ2-1
DNA: TGTGCCAGCACTCTAGGTTTGTACAAGAGCACTGAAGCTTTCTTT; CDR3: CASTLGLYKSTEAFF; V: TRBV5-5; size: NA; D: NA; J: TRBJ1-1
DNA: TGTGCCAGCAGCCCGGCGGGCTTCTCCTATGGCTACACCTTC; CDR3: CASSPAGFSYGYTF; V: TRBV27; size: NA; D: NA; J: TRBJ1-2
DNA: TGTGCCATCAGGGCGGGGACTAGCGGGACCTACAATGAGCAGTTCTTC; CDR3: CAIRAGTSGTYNEQFF; V: TRBV10-3; size: NA; D: TRBD2; J: TRBJ2-1
DNA: TGCGCCAGCAGCTTGGAGGGGTCTCCCTACGAGCAGTACTTC; CDR3: CASSLEGSPYEQYF; V: TRBV5-1; size: NA; D: NA; J: TRBJ2-7
DNA: TGTGCCACCAGCGGAGACAGGGTCTCTGGAAACACCATATATTTT; CDR3: CATSGDRVSGNTIYF; V: TRBV15; size: NA; D: TRBD1; J: TRBJ1-3
DNA: TGTGCCAGCAGGCTAGCGGGGGGGAGCTCCTACGAGCAGTACTTC; CDR3: CASRLAGGSSYEQYF; V: TRBV6-5; size: once; D: TRBD2; J: TRBJ2-7
DNA: TGTGCCAGCAGTGAAAGTAGGGGGAATGAAAAACTGTTTTTT; CDR3: CASSESRGNEKLFF; V: TRBV6-1; size: NA; D: NA; J: TRBJ1-4
DNA: TGTGCCAGCAGCGCCGGGACAGGGGACTACGAGCAGTACTTC; CDR3: CASSAGTGDYEQYF; V: TRBV9; size: NA; D: TRBD1; J: TRBJ2-7
DNA: TGCGCCAGCAGCCAGCCACTCCTGCGCGGGGGCACAGATACGCAGTATTTT; CDR3: CASSQPLLRGGTDTQYF; V: TRBV4-1; size: NA; D: NA; J: TRBJ2-3
DNA: TGCGCCAGCAGCCAAGGGGTGACCGCTACCTACGAGCAGTACTTC; CDR3: CASSQGVTATYEQYF; V: TRBV4-1; size: NA; D: NA; J: TRBJ2-7
DNA: TGCGCCAGCAGCATCGGACAGGGTGGGAACCCTAATGAAAAACTGTTTTTT; CDR3: CASSIGQGGNPNEKLFF; V: TRBV5-1; size: NA; D: TRBD1; J: TRBJ1-4
DNA: TGTGCCAGCGACAGAAACACTGAAGCTTTCTTT; CDR3: CASDRNTEAFF; V: TRBV2; size: once; D: NA; J: TRBJ1-1
DNA: TGTGCCAGCAGCTTAGCAGACAGGGTCTCTGGAAACACCATATATTTT; CDR3: CASSLADRVSGNTIYF; V: TRBV7-8; size: NA; D: TRBD1; J: TRBJ1-3
DNA: TGTGCCAGCAGCTCGGTGGGGCAGGGCTATGGCTACACCTTC; CDR3: CASSSVGQGYGYTF; V: TRBV28; size: NA; D: NA; J: TRBJ1-2
DNA: TGTGCCAGCAGTACGGGACAGGGACGGCTGTTTTTT; CDR3: CASSTGQGRLFF; V: TRBV6-5; size: NA; D: TRBD1; J: TRBJ1-4
DNA: TGTGCCAGTAGGAGACCCGGGACAGAAACTGAAGCTTTCTTT; CDR3: CASRRPGTETEAFF; V: TRBV19; size: NA; D: TRBD1; J: TRBJ1-1
DNA: TGTGCCATCAGTGAGGACAGTCCCCAATATACTAACTATGGCTACACCTTC; CDR3: CAISEDSPQYTNYGYTF; V: TRBV10-3; size: NA; D: NA; J: TRBJ1-2